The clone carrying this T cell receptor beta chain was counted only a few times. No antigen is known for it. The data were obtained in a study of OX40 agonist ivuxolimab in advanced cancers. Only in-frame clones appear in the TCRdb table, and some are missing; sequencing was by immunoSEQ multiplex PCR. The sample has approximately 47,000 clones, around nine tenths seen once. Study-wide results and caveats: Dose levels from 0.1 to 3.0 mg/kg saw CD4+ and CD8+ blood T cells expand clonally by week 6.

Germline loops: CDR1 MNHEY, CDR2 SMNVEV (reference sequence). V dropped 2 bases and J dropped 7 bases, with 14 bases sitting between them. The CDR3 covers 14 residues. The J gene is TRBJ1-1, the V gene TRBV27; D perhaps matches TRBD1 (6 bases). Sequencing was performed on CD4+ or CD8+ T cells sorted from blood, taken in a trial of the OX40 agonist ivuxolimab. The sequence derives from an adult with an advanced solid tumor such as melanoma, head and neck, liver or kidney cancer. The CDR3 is CASSLNYGTLEAFF. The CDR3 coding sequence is TGTGCCAGCAGTTTAAATTACGGGACACTTGAAGCTTTCTTT.